The source of this T cell receptor (beta chain) is a study of radiotherapy plus CTLA-4 blockade in lung cancer. Looked up from germline, CDR1 is MRHNA and CDR2 is SNTAGT. Trimming stripped 3 bases from V and 10 bases from J, with 22 bases between. The CDR3 totals 17 residues. Repertoires were generated with immunoSEQ multiplex PCR, while TCRdb's copy carries only in-frame clones and drops some. The table includes some 45,000 clones, approximately 76% detected once. On this clone itself: Its specificity is unknown.

General study points: Once radiotherapy plus ipilimumab had been given, TCR clones derived from tumor expanded in blood.

The TCR sequence derives from a human donor with non-small cell lung cancer who had stable disease on radiotherapy plus ipilimumab. The rearrangement links TRBV6-4 to TRBJ1-6; possible D gene TRBD1, 6 bases. The sequences come from peripheral blood, collected from a patient treated with radiotherapy plus ipilimumab. Written as DNA, the CDR3 is TGTGCCAGCAGTGAGAACCCTCCAGGGGTAGCAGGATCACCCCTCCACTTT. It specifies CASSENPPGVAGSPLHF.